This T cell receptor beta chain was identified in a study of blood T cells in healthy people across ages. Then a second PCR, running about 7 to 11 cycles, was carried out with a sample-barcoded 5' primer and a J-beta primer mix. TCRdb processed the 5' RACE reads anew with MiXCR; each CDR3 protein has one entry. The repertoire consists of approximately 1.5 million distinct CDR3 sequences, with 35% to 45% occurring once and the leading ten covering approximately 4.1%. Germline V gene sequence: CDR1 MDHEN, CDR2 SYDVKM. CDR3 size: 14 residues. V shed 1 base and J shed 7 bases, with 13 bases lying between them. This clonotype was seen more than once but under ten times.

Source material: blood. This receptor was obtained from a woman under 30 in good health. This chain connects TRBV28 to TRBJ1-2, with D hard to call. The CDR3 sequence: CASSLLRDRAGYTF. CDR3 sequence (DNA): TGTGCCAGCAGTTTATTACGGGATCGGGCTGGCTACACCTTC.